These T cell receptor beta chains were read from a single sample in a study of early T cells in non-severe SARS-CoV-2 infection. TCRdb itself ran the 5' RACE reads through MiXCR, one entry per CDR3 protein. The sample lists under 60,000 distinct CDR3 sequences; roughly a tenth were seen once. The sample taken for sequencing was whole blood. These receptors were collected from an adult who was a healthcare worker with PCR-confirmed SARS-CoV-2 infection or an uninfected control (not recorded which). CDR3s include the opening cysteine and the closing phenylalanine or tryptophan. The order of the fields is clone size, V gene, J gene, D gene, CDR3 DNA, CDR3 protein. The D gene is left open where the match is weak. Some rows mark clone size as missing; the rest say once, few, many or name a class of expanded clone.

abundance: few
v_gene: TRBV9
j_gene: TRBJ2-5
d_gene: TRBD2
CDR3nt: TGTGCCAGCAGCGTAGTAGCGGGGGGGCCCGAGACCCAGTACTTC
CDR3aa: CASSVVAGGPETQYF

abundance: many
v_gene: TRBV10-3
j_gene: TRBJ2-4
d_gene: NA
CDR3nt: TGTGCCATCAGTGAGTCGCTAGGGATCCAGGACAAAAACATTCAGTACTTC
CDR3aa: CAISESLGIQDKNIQYF

abundance: NA
v_gene: TRBV6-2/TRBV6-3
j_gene: TRBJ1-5
d_gene: NA
CDR3nt: TGTGCCAGCAGTGTAGGTGGGGAGAGCAATCAGCCCCAGCATTTT
CDR3aa: CASSVGGESNQPQHF

abundance: few
v_gene: TRBV20-1
j_gene: TRBJ2-3
d_gene: NA
CDR3nt: TGCAGTGCCGGGACCCAGGGGGATACGCAGTATTTT
CDR3aa: CSAGTQGDTQYF

abundance: NA
v_gene: TRBV6-4
j_gene: TRBJ2-3
d_gene: TRBD2
CDR3nt: TGTGCCAGCAGTGGCCGGGAGGGAGATACGCAGTATTTT
CDR3aa: CASSGREGDTQYF

abundance: many
v_gene: TRBV6-5
j_gene: TRBJ2-1
d_gene: TRBD2
CDR3nt: TGTGCCAGCAGTGGACTAGATTGGGGTAATGAGCAGTTCTTC
CDR3aa: CASSGLDWGNEQFF

abundance: NA
v_gene: TRBV4-1
j_gene: TRBJ1-6
d_gene: TRBD1
CDR3nt: TGCGCCAGCAGTGACAGGGGTTTGGGCTCCTATAATTCACCCCTCCACTTT
CDR3aa: CASSDRGLGSYNSPLHF

abundance: few
v_gene: TRBV29-1
j_gene: TRBJ2-7
d_gene: NA
CDR3nt: TGCAGCGTTGAAGATCGGAGGGGGCGTATAGACAACGAGCAGTACTTC
CDR3aa: CSVEDRRGRIDNEQYF

abundance: many
v_gene: TRBV7-3
j_gene: TRBJ2-7
d_gene: NA
CDR3nt: TGTGCCAGCAGCTTGGGGGTTGGGGCCTCCTACGAGCAGTACTTC
CDR3aa: CASSLGVGASYEQYF

abundance: few
v_gene: TRBV6-2/TRBV6-3
j_gene: TRBJ1-1
d_gene: TRBD1
CDR3nt: TGTGCCAGCATGTCTGCAGGGGGCGGCACTGAAGCTTTCTTT
CDR3aa: CASMSAGGGTEAFF

abundance: NA
v_gene: TRBV3-1
j_gene: TRBJ2-2
d_gene: TRBD2
CDR3nt: TGTGCCAGCAGCCAATCTAGCGGTACCGGGGAGCTGTTTTTT
CDR3aa: CASSQSSGTGELFF

abundance: NA
v_gene: TRBV7-9
j_gene: TRBJ2-2
d_gene: NA
CDR3nt: TGTGCCAACAGCCGGGGCGCGAACACCGGGGAGCTGTTTTTT
CDR3aa: CANSRGANTGELFF

abundance: many
v_gene: TRBV9
j_gene: TRBJ2-7
d_gene: TRBD1
CDR3nt: TGTGCCAGCAGCCCAAGGACAGGGAGCTCCTACGAGCAGTACTTC
CDR3aa: CASSPRTGSSYEQYF

abundance: few
v_gene: TRBV6-5
j_gene: TRBJ2-7
d_gene: TRBD1
CDR3nt: TGTGCCAGCAGTTACCAACAGGGGGCCGCCTACGAGCAGTACTTC
CDR3aa: CASSYQQGAAYEQYF

abundance: NA
v_gene: TRBV3-1
j_gene: TRBJ2-7
d_gene: NA
CDR3nt: TGTGCCAGCAGCAGACAGTCCCTGAGCTCCTACGAGCAGTACTTC
CDR3aa: CASSRQSLSSYEQYF

abundance: many
v_gene: TRBV29-1
j_gene: TRBJ2-6
d_gene: NA
CDR3nt: TGCAGCACATGGGGTTCCAACGTCCTGACTTTC
CDR3aa: CSTWGSNVLTF

abundance: few
v_gene: TRBV6-1
j_gene: TRBJ2-5
d_gene: NA
CDR3nt: TGTGCCAGCAGGCCGACGGTCCGGGAGACCCAGTACTTC
CDR3aa: CASRPTVRETQYF

abundance: NA
v_gene: TRBV7-2
j_gene: TRBJ2-7
d_gene: NA
CDR3nt: TGTGCCAGCAGTTACAGGATCCTTAGGACCTACGAGCAGTACTTC
CDR3aa: CASSYRILRTYEQYF

abundance: NA
v_gene: TRBV4-2
j_gene: TRBJ2-5
d_gene: TRBD1
CDR3nt: TGTGCCAGCAGCCAAGGTCAGACAGGGAATGTAGAGACCCAGTACTTC
CDR3aa: CASSQGQTGNVETQYF

abundance: many
v_gene: TRBV20-1
j_gene: TRBJ1-6
d_gene: NA
CDR3nt: TGCAGTGCTAGAGTCTCATCGTCGGGTTCACCCCTCCACTTT
CDR3aa: CSARVSSSGSPLHF

abundance: NA
v_gene: TRBV6-6
j_gene: TRBJ1-5
d_gene: TRBD1
CDR3nt: TGTGCCAGCAGAAGACCGGGACAGGGTCGGGAGGGCAATCAGCCCCAGCATTTT
CDR3aa: CASRRPGQGREGNQPQHF

abundance: many
v_gene: TRBV24-1
j_gene: TRBJ1-3
d_gene: NA
CDR3nt: TGTGCCACCAGTGATGCAGGAAACACCATATATTTT
CDR3aa: CATSDAGNTIYF

abundance: many
v_gene: TRBV29-1
j_gene: TRBJ2-7
d_gene: NA
CDR3nt: TGCAGCCCCTACCGGAATGTCTCCTACGAGCAGTACTTC
CDR3aa: CSPYRNVSYEQYF

abundance: many
v_gene: TRBV3-1
j_gene: TRBJ1-1
d_gene: NA
CDR3nt: TGTGCCAGCAGCCAGAACAGGCGCGAAGCTTTCTTT
CDR3aa: CASSQNRREAFF

abundance: NA
v_gene: TRBV6-2/TRBV6-3
j_gene: TRBJ2-1
d_gene: NA
CDR3nt: TGTGCCAGTAGGGAGTACAATGAGCAGTTCTTC
CDR3aa: CASREYNEQFF

abundance: few
v_gene: TRBV11-2
j_gene: TRBJ2-7
d_gene: NA
CDR3nt: TGTGCCAGCAGCTTAGAGGACGAGCAGTACTTC
CDR3aa: CASSLEDEQYF

abundance: few
v_gene: TRBV10-3
j_gene: TRBJ2-3
d_gene: NA
CDR3nt: TGTGCCACCGACACGGCGGGGATAGGGGATACGCAGTATTTT
CDR3aa: CATDTAGIGDTQYF

abundance: many
v_gene: TRBV7-9
j_gene: TRBJ2-2
d_gene: TRBD1
CDR3nt: TGTGCCAGCGAGACAGGGGCGCACACCGGGGAGCTGTTTTTT
CDR3aa: CASETGAHTGELFF

abundance: few
v_gene: TRBV25-1
j_gene: TRBJ2-3
d_gene: NA
CDR3nt: TGTGCCAGCAGTGGGAGGGGGGTTGCAGATACGCAGTATTTT
CDR3aa: CASSGRGVADTQYF

abundance: many
v_gene: TRBV3-1
j_gene: TRBJ2-2
d_gene: NA
CDR3nt: TGTGCCAGCAGCCAAGTGTTAGAGACCGGGTGGCTGTTTTTT
CDR3aa: CASSQVLETGWLFF

abundance: NA
v_gene: TRBV10-3
j_gene: TRBJ2-3
d_gene: NA
CDR3nt: TGTGCCATCAGTGCTTTCGGCGGTGGCACAGATACGCAGTATTTT
CDR3aa: CAISAFGGGTDTQYF

abundance: few
v_gene: TRBV6-1
j_gene: TRBJ2-2
d_gene: NA
CDR3nt: TGTGCCAGCAGTCCCCTAGGAGGGAGTACCGCCGGGGAGCTGTTTTTT
CDR3aa: CASSPLGGSTAGELFF

abundance: many
v_gene: TRBV6-2/TRBV6-3
j_gene: TRBJ2-6
d_gene: NA
CDR3nt: TGTGCCAGCAGCTATTGGGGGACTGGGGCCAACGTCCTGACTTTC
CDR3aa: CASSYWGTGANVLTF

abundance: many
v_gene: TRBV10-3
j_gene: TRBJ1-5
d_gene: NA
CDR3nt: TGTGCCATCACCCCAGGGGCTAATCAGCCCCAGCATTTT
CDR3aa: CAITPGANQPQHF

abundance: NA
v_gene: TRBV4-3
j_gene: TRBJ2-5
d_gene: NA
CDR3nt: TGCGCCAGCAGCCACTCTATGGGGTACCAAGAGACCCAGTACTTC
CDR3aa: CASSHSMGYQETQYF

abundance: few
v_gene: TRBV10-3
j_gene: TRBJ1-2
d_gene: NA
CDR3nt: TGTGCCATCAGTGAAACCGGGACACTATATGGCTACACCTTC
CDR3aa: CAISETGTLYGYTF

abundance: many
v_gene: TRBV5-4
j_gene: TRBJ1-4
d_gene: TRBD1
CDR3nt: TGTGCCAGCAGCCGGCACCGGGACAGGGGCAACGCCAATGAAAAACTGTTTTTT
CDR3aa: CASSRHRDRGNANEKLFF

abundance: NA
v_gene: TRBV3-1
j_gene: TRBJ2-5
d_gene: TRBD1
CDR3nt: TGTGCCAGCAGCACCCTCGGCGGGGACAGGGCGCAAAGAGAGACCCAGTACTTC
CDR3aa: CASSTLGGDRAQRETQYF

abundance: once
v_gene: TRBV12-3/TRBV12-4
j_gene: TRBJ2-3
d_gene: NA
CDR3nt: TGTGCCAGCAGCCCCCCTAGCGACACAGATACGCAGTATTTT
CDR3aa: CASSPPSDTDTQYF

abundance: NA
v_gene: TRBV7-3
j_gene: TRBJ2-7
d_gene: NA
CDR3nt: TGTGCCAGGGTCAAAGAGTACTTC
CDR3aa: CARVKEYF

abundance: NA
v_gene: TRBV7-9
j_gene: TRBJ1-1
d_gene: NA
CDR3nt: TGTGCCAGCAGCTTTCCCGACAACACTGAAGCTTTCTTT
CDR3aa: CASSFPDNTEAFF

abundance: few
v_gene: TRBV2
j_gene: TRBJ1-1
d_gene: NA
CDR3nt: TGTGCCAGCAGTGGGACACCTAACACTGAAGCTTTCTTT
CDR3aa: CASSGTPNTEAFF

abundance: many
v_gene: TRBV7-2
j_gene: TRBJ2-1
d_gene: NA
CDR3nt: TGTGCCAGCAGATACGAGGGGAACGAGGGGAGAGTTACCTACAATGAGCAGTTCTTC
CDR3aa: CASRYEGNEGRVTYNEQFF

abundance: many
v_gene: TRBV5-1
j_gene: TRBJ2-5
d_gene: NA
CDR3nt: TGCGCCAGCACCTGGGCCAGACAAGAGACCCAGTACTTC
CDR3aa: CASTWARQETQYF

abundance: few
v_gene: TRBV6-5
j_gene: TRBJ2-7
d_gene: NA
CDR3nt: TGTGCCAGCAGCCAGGGACAAGCCGAGCAGTACTTC
CDR3aa: CASSQGQAEQYF

abundance: NA
v_gene: TRBV5-5
j_gene: TRBJ2-1
d_gene: NA
CDR3nt: TGTGCCAGCAGCTTGTACAAATACAATGAGCAGTTCTTC
CDR3aa: CASSLYKYNEQFF

abundance: NA
v_gene: TRBV12-5
j_gene: TRBJ1-1
d_gene: TRBD1
CDR3nt: TGTGCTAGTGGTCCGTGGACAGGGCTGAACACTGAAGCTTTCTTT
CDR3aa: CASGPWTGLNTEAFF

abundance: many
v_gene: TRBV7-2
j_gene: TRBJ2-1
d_gene: TRBD2
CDR3nt: TGTGCCAGCAGCTTAGTTAGCGGGGGGGCTTTCTTCAATGAGCAGTTCTTC
CDR3aa: CASSLVSGGAFFNEQFF

abundance: NA
v_gene: TRBV19
j_gene: TRBJ2-3
d_gene: NA
CDR3nt: TGTGCCTCAACTGCTCGGGATACAGATACGCAGTATTTT
CDR3aa: CASTARDTDTQYF

abundance: many
v_gene: TRBV11-2
j_gene: TRBJ2-7
d_gene: TRBD2
CDR3nt: TGTGCCAGCAGCCGAGGGAGGGGAGGTTACGAGCAGTACTTC
CDR3aa: CASSRGRGGYEQYF

abundance: NA
v_gene: TRBV6-5
j_gene: TRBJ2-1
d_gene: NA
CDR3nt: TGTGCCAGCAGTTACACGCCAGGCCATGAGCAGTTCTTC
CDR3aa: CASSYTPGHEQFF

abundance: NA
v_gene: TRBV7-2
j_gene: TRBJ1-4
d_gene: TRBD1
CDR3nt: TGTGCCAGCAGCCCTGGACAGGGAGGGGTCGGTGAAAAACTGTTTTTT
CDR3aa: CASSPGQGGVGEKLFF

abundance: many
v_gene: TRBV7-9
j_gene: TRBJ2-6
d_gene: NA
CDR3nt: TGTGCCAGCAGGCTCAGTGGATCTGGGGCCAACGTCCTGACTTTC
CDR3aa: CASRLSGSGANVLTF

abundance: few
v_gene: TRBV20-1
j_gene: TRBJ2-7
d_gene: TRBD1
CDR3nt: TGCAGTGCTGCCCGACAGGGGGTAGCCTACGAGCAGTACTTC
CDR3aa: CSAARQGVAYEQYF

abundance: NA
v_gene: TRBV24-1
j_gene: TRBJ2-3
d_gene: TRBD1
CDR3nt: TGTGCCACCAGTGAGACAGGGGGCACAGATACGCAGTATTTT
CDR3aa: CATSETGGTDTQYF

abundance: many
v_gene: TRBV7-9
j_gene: TRBJ2-7
d_gene: NA
CDR3nt: TGTGCCAGCAGCCGAAGCTCCTACGAGCAGTACTTC
CDR3aa: CASSRSSYEQYF

abundance: NA
v_gene: TRBV5-1
j_gene: TRBJ1-1
d_gene: NA
CDR3nt: TGCGCCAGCAGCTTGTACAAGATGAACACTGAAGCTTTCTTT
CDR3aa: CASSLYKMNTEAFF

abundance: many
v_gene: TRBV7-9
j_gene: TRBJ1-2
d_gene: TRBD1
CDR3nt: TGTGCCAGCAGCTTCGGACAGGGAGGCTATGGCTACACCTTC
CDR3aa: CASSFGQGGYGYTF

abundance: NA
v_gene: TRBV7-2
j_gene: TRBJ1-6
d_gene: NA
CDR3nt: TGTGCCAGCAGCCAGGACAGTAGCTCCTATAATTCACCCCTCCACTTT
CDR3aa: CASSQDSSSYNSPLHF